The 26 T cell receptor beta chains given below trace back to one sample, sequenced in a study of T-cell memory formation after mild COVID-19. TCRdb reanalysed the 5' RACE reads using MiXCR and keeps one entry per CDR3 protein. The top ten hold 22% of the sample, which has 300,000 to 400,000 distinct CDR3 sequences, roughly 13% seen once. Material for sequencing was PBMCs or a T cell subset sorted from them (not recorded which). These receptors all come from a man between 18 and 35 years old who had mild COVID-19 (a few samples of this study predate the infection). Cell type and time point are not known.

There are many counts of this clonotype. This rearrangement joins TRBV7-3 to TRBJ2-5, with D possibly TRBD1 on 6 matching bases. The CDR3 runs 13 residues. V was shortened by 0 bases and J by 4 bases, with 6 bases between the two germline ends. Germline CDR1 is SGHTA and CDR2 is FQGTGA. CDR3 protein: CASSLTGGETQYF. CDR3 sequence (DNA): TGTGCCAGCAGCTTAACAGGGGGAGAGACCCAGTACTTC.

The chain joins TRBV24-1 to TRBJ2-3; the D is unclear. The CDR3 is made up of 15 amino acids. Germline loops: CDR1 KGHDR, CDR2 SFDVKD. V gave up 4 bases and J gave up 4 bases, with 14 bases separating them. CDR3 DNA: TGTGCCACCAGTGAGGGCTACAAGGGCGCAGATACGCAGTATTTT. Translation gives CATSEGYKGADTQYF.

The gene calls are TRBV5-1 and TRBJ2-2; no definite D call. V was cut by 0 bases and J by 9 bases, with 6 bases left in between. The CDR3 contains 12 residues. Germline V lookup: CDR1 SGHRS, CDR2 YFSETQ. Here the CDR3 DNA reads TGCGCCAGCAGCTTGGATGGCAGGGAGCTGTTTTTT. This codes for CASSLDGRELFF.

CDR3: CASTPQSGGANVLTF. CDR3 DNA sequence: TGCGCCAGCACCCCCCAATCGGGGGGGGCCAACGTCCTGACTTTC. The chain combines TRBV5-1 with TRBJ2-6; D may be TRBD2 (5 bases). The CDR3 contains 15 residues. Trimming cost V 6 bases and J 4 bases, with 14 bases left between them. CDR1 is SGHRS and CDR2 is YFSETQ in the germline V gene.

This clonotype was detected a few times. The chain combines TRBV9 with TRBJ1-2; TRBD1 is a possible D gene (6 bases). The CDR3 loop spans 17 amino acids. From germline, CDR1 is SGDLS and CDR2 YYNGEE. The ends were cut back, 3 bases at V and 4 bases at J, with 22 bases in the middle. CDR3 coding DNA: TGTGCCAGCAGCGGCCCCCGGAGACAGGCGTTTGGCTATGGCTACACCTTC. This translates into CASSGPRRQAFGYGYTF.

This clonotype was seen only a few times. V and J are TRBV5-1 and TRBJ1-1, with no clear D. V shed 2 bases and J shed 1 base, with 9 bases lying between them. The CDR3 consists of 14 residues. The germline V gene encodes CDR1 SGHRS and CDR2 YFSETQ. The CDR3 region is CASSFHRANTEAFF. CDR3 in DNA: TGCGCCAGCAGCTTCCACAGAGCGAACACTGAAGCTTTCTTT.

This sequence joins TRBV7-9 and TRBJ2-3; D uncertain. CDR1 is SEHNR, CDR2 FQNEAQ, per germline (reference sequence). The V end lost 3 bases, the J end lost 3 bases, and 7 bases lay between the germline ends. The CDR3 extends over 13 amino acids. The CDR3 sequence is CASSFYRTDTQYF. CDR3 DNA: TGTGCCAGCAGCTTCTATCGGACAGATACGCAGTATTTT.

J is TRBJ1-2 and V is TRBV2; 7 nucleotides align to TRBD1. Germline CDR1 reads SNHLY; CDR2 reads FYNNEI. The ends lost 8 bases at V and 3 bases at J; junction bases unmatched: 18. The CDR3 is 17 amino acids. CDR3 bases: TGTGCCAGCTGCAGGGACAGCATCCCACGAGGGGACTATGGCTACACCTTC. Translating gives CASCRDSIPRGDYGYTF.

This clonotype turned up a few times. The gene calls are TRBV5-1 and TRBJ2-3; TRBD2 might be the D (7 bases). CDR1 is SGHRS and CDR2 is YFSETQ in the germline V gene. The CDR3 covers 13 residues. Trimming stripped 5 bases from V and 2 bases from J, with 9 bases between. CDR3 in amino acids: CASSGGATDTQYF. The CDR3 nucleotides read TGCGCCAGCAGTGGGGGGGCCACAGATACGCAGTATTTT.

This clonotype was detected ten times or more. V and J are TRBV12-3 or TRBV12-4 and TRBJ1-3; 9 bases are shared with TRBD1. V gave up 3 bases and J gave up 4 bases; unmatched junction bases: 4. There are 15 residues in the CDR3. The CDR3 loop reads CASSFGTGIGNTIYF. CDR3 in DNA: TGTGCCAGCAGTTTTGGGACAGGGATCGGAAACACCATATATTTT.

This chain uses TRBV7-9 with TRBJ2-1; 9 bases align to TRBD2. Germline V CDR1 and CDR2: SEHNR, FQNEAQ (reference sequence). The CDR3 spans 15 residues. After removal of 5 bases from V and 7 bases from J, the junction contained 9 bases not matched to a gene. The CDR3, as DNA: TGTGCCAGCAGCCCCCGTAGCGGGGGCGCGAATGAGCAGTTCTTC. Translated, it gives CASSPRSGGANEQFF.

The chain couples TRBV19 to TRBJ1-2, with TRBD1 identical over 7 bases. The germline CDR1 and CDR2 sequences are LNHDA and SQIVND (reference sequence). There are 12 residues in the CDR3. With V trimmed by 5 bases and J by 6 bases, 3 bases remained unmatched. The CDR3 protein is CASSLTGNGYTF. CDR3 sequence (DNA): TGTGCCAGTAGTCTGACAGGGAATGGCTACACCTTC.

The chain carries TRBV5-5 and TRBJ2-7, with 9 nucleotides matching TRBD2. The CDR3 sequence is 15 residues long. CDR1 is SGHKS, CDR2 YYEKEE, per germline (reference sequence). V lost 6 bases, J lost 1 base, and 8 bases stayed unmatched. CDR3 loop: CASTPTSGASYEQYV. Written as DNA, the CDR3 is TGTGCCAGCACCCCGACTAGCGGTGCGTCCTACGAGCAGTACGTC.

The chain is built from TRBV6-5 and TRBJ2-3; D is possibly TRBD2 (6 bases). Germline V gene data show CDR1 as MNHEY and CDR2 as SVGAGI. V was shortened by 2 bases and J by 4 bases, with 13 bases between the two germline ends. The CDR3 runs to 15 residues. As DNA, the CDR3 is TGTGCCAGCAGTTACGGGGCGGGGCCAGCAGATACGCAGTATTTT. Translation: CASSYGAGPADTQYF.

The J gene is TRBJ1-2, the V gene TRBV18; no definite D call. The CDR3 runs to 14 residues. The V end was cut by 0 bases, the J end by 8 bases, with 13 bases between. Germline V gene data show CDR1 as KGHSH and CDR2 as LQKENI. CDR3 DNA sequence: TGTGCCAGCTCACCACCGTTGTATGACCGGGGCTACACCTTC. This encodes CASSPPLYDRGYTF.

This clonotype came up a few times. This chain links TRBV24-1 with TRBJ2-1; 7 bases map to TRBD1. The CDR3 extends over 17 amino acids. Looked up from germline, CDR1 is KGHDR and CDR2 is SFDVKD. V shed 4 bases, J shed 8 bases, and the junction held 16 bases outside the gene matches. CDR3 protein: CATSDSKPRGLIYEQFF. CDR3 nucleotides: TGTGCCACCAGTGACTCTAAGCCGAGGGGGCTGATCTATGAGCAGTTCTTC.

This clonotype was detected only a few times. This chain joins TRBV5-4 and TRBJ1-1; the D gene is possibly TRBD1 (5 bases). This CDR3 spans 13 amino acids. The ends were cut back, 3 bases at V and 6 bases at J, with 12 bases in the middle. Germline lookup yields CDR1 SGHNT and CDR2 YYREEE (reference sequence). CDR3 DNA: TGTGCCAGCAGCTATACGGGGGTTTCTGAAGCTTTCTTT. Its protein product is CASSYTGVSEAFF.

Written as DNA, the CDR3 is TGTGCCAGCAGCCAGGGGACAGGGCACACCGGGGAGCTGTTTTTT. The encoded protein is CASSQGTGHTGELFF. This chain uses TRBV7-3 with TRBJ2-2; 9 positions match TRBD1. The CDR3 is 15 residues long. V shed 5 bases, J shed 3 bases, and the junction held 4 bases outside the gene matches. Germline-derived CDR1 and CDR2 are SGHTA and FQGTGA.

This clonotype was seen at least ten times. The CDR3 is CASSESWGNEKLFF. The DNA of the CDR3 is TGTGCCAGCAGCGAAAGTTGGGGGAATGAAAAACTGTTTTTT. This rearrangement joins TRBV7-9 to TRBJ1-4, with a possible D match to TRBD1 (5 bases). Germline CDR1 and CDR2: SEHNR and FQNEAQ (reference sequence). This CDR3 comprises 14 residues. V was clipped by 5 bases and J by 5 bases, with 12 bases between them.

Only a few counts were recorded for this clonotype. This rearrangement joins TRBV9 to TRBJ2-5; D uncertain. Germline V gene sequence: CDR1 SGDLS, CDR2 YYNGEE. Trimming cost V 3 bases and J 4 bases, with 16 bases left between them. CDR3 length: 15 residues. The CDR3 region is CASSAFFGVLETQYF. In DNA, the CDR3 is TGTGCCAGCAGCGCCTTTTTCGGCGTCCTAGAGACCCAGTACTTC.

The genes are TRBV7-9 and TRBJ1-6; D is perhaps TRBD1 (5 bases). The length of the CDR3 is 15 residues. Germline CDR1 SEHNR, CDR2 FQNEAQ (reference sequence). The ends were cut back, 4 bases at V and 7 bases at J, with 14 bases in the middle. The CDR3 sequence is CASSSTGTLNSPLHF. The CDR3, as DNA: TGTGCCAGCAGCTCCACCGGGACCCTAAATTCACCCCTCCACTTT.

This clonotype was seen repeatedly, ten times or more. The rearrangement joins TRBV20-1 to TRBJ1-6; the D gene is possibly TRBD1 (6 bases). Trimming took off 0 bases at V and 2 bases at J, with 17 bases between the two ends. From germline, CDR1 is DFQATT and CDR2 SNEGSKA (reference sequence). The CDR3 totals 18 residues. The CDR3 sequence: CSARDPFGGTTYNSPLHF. The CDR3 bases are TGCAGTGCTAGAGACCCGTTTGGCGGGACAACCTATAATTCACCCCTCCACTTT.

The rearrangement joins TRBV6-2 or TRBV6-3 to TRBJ2-7; D is ambiguous. Deletions cut 4 bases from V and 4 bases from J, with 8 bases between. Germline V gene data show CDR1 as MNHEY and CDR2 as SVGEGT. This CDR3 region has 12 residues. The CDR3 coding sequence is TGTGCCAGCAGTTTGGTGGGGTACGAGCAGTACGTC. This codes for CASSLVGYEQYV.

The rearrangement uses TRBV7-9 and TRBJ1-5; D is perhaps TRBD1 (5 bases). The germline CDR1 and CDR2 sequences are SEHNR and FQNEAQ (reference sequence). V lost 5 bases and J 3 bases, leaving 14 bases between the germline ends. The CDR3 runs 15 residues. CDR3 bases: TGTGCCAGCAGCCCGATAACGGGGGTCAATCAGCCCCAGCATTTT. As protein: CASSPITGVNQPQHF.

The chain couples TRBV2 to TRBJ2-7; D call uncertain. V was clipped by 5 bases and J by 5 bases, with 10 bases between them. Germline V gene lookup returns CDR1 SNHLY and CDR2 FYNNEI. There are 12 residues in the CDR3. The CDR3 loop is CASSSLSDEQYF. The CDR3 DNA reads as TGTGCCAGCAGTTCACTAAGCGACGAGCAGTACTTC.

The chain uses TRBV4-1 and TRBJ1-1, with no clear D. From germline, CDR1 is MGHRA and CDR2 YSYEKL. This CDR3 spans 14 amino acids. The V gene lost 2 bases and the J gene lost 1 base, with 8 bases spanning the gap. CDR3 nucleotide sequence: TGCGCCAGCAGCCAAAGCGACCGGAACACTGAAGCTTTCTTT. It specifies CASSQSDRNTEAFF.